Each of the 14 T cell receptor beta chains below was sequenced from the same sample in a study of shared clonotypes between healthy human individuals. Here immunoSEQ multiplex PCR was the method, and the copy in TCRdb shows in-frame clones only, minus some. Of roughly 1,500,000 clones in the sample, 95% to 99% were seen once. The source material was naive CD4+ T cells sorted from blood. Specified subset: CD45RA+ positively selected. The receptors were gathered from a man younger than 40 in good health.

The genes are TRBV5-1 and TRBJ2-1; 9 bases line up with TRBD2. This CDR3 has 14 amino acids. CDR1 and CDR2 (germline): SGHRS, YFSETQ. Unmatched junction bases numbered 3, after V lost 1 base and J lost 7 bases. The CDR3 reads CASSLIAGVNEQFF. DNA for the CDR3: TGCGCCAGCAGCTTGATAGCGGGAGTAAATGAGCAGTTCTTC.

The J gene is TRBJ2-1, the V gene TRBV13; D possibly corresponds to TRBD2 (6 bases). Per germline, CDR1 PRHDT and CDR2 FYEKMQ (reference sequence). The CDR3 contains 11 residues. The V end was cut by 3 bases, the J end by 9 bases, with 6 bases between. CDR3 region: CASSFGGEQFF. The CDR3 bases are TGTGCCAGCAGCTTCGGGGGTGAGCAGTTCTTC.

This clone showed up just once. The CDR3 DNA reads as TGTGCCAGTAATTCAGGGAGGTGGGGCGAGCAGTACTTC. Translation: CASNSGRWGEQYF. J is TRBJ2-7 and V is TRBV19; perhaps TRBD2 as D (6 bases). Germline assignment: CDR1 LNHDA and CDR2 SQIVND (reference sequence). The V end was cut by 7 bases, the J end by 6 bases, with 16 bases between. There are 13 residues in the CDR3.

The V and J genes are TRBV27 and TRBJ2-7; 12 nucleotides line up with TRBD1. Germline trimming cut 1 base from V and 4 bases from J; bases unmatched to any gene: 5. Per germline, CDR1 MNHEY and CDR2 SMNVEV (reference sequence). The CDR3 is 16 residues long. DNA for the CDR3: TGTGCCAGCAGTTTATTTGGGGACAGGGGGCGATACGAGCAGTACTTC. Amino acids: CASSLFGDRGRYEQYF.

This chain uses TRBV2 with TRBJ2-5; 10 bases are a match to TRBD1. V gave up 6 bases and J gave up 5 bases; unmatched junction bases: 6. There are 14 residues in the CDR3. The V gene's germline CDR1 is SNHLY and CDR2 FYNNEI. In nucleotides, the CDR3 is TGTGCCAGCAGAGTCGGGACAGGGGTTGAGACCCAGTACTTC. It codes for CASRVGTGVETQYF.

The chain has TRBV7-6 and TRBJ2-7, with no clear D. Germline CDR1 SGHVS, CDR2 FNYEAQ. The CDR3 extends over 12 amino acids. With 1 base removed from V and 2 bases from J, the gap between germline ends came to 3 bases. CDR3 protein: CASSLVPYEQYF. The DNA for the CDR3 is TGTGCCAGCAGCTTAGTACCCTACGAGCAGTACTTC.

The chain employs TRBV6-6 and TRBJ2-1, with D possibly being TRBD2 (6 bases). Deletions cut 7 bases from V and 2 bases from J, with 15 bases between. Germline lookup yields CDR1 MNHNY and CDR2 SVGAGI (reference sequence). This CDR3 contains 15 residues. The CDR3 DNA follows: TGTGCCAGCATCTCCGGGGGTGGGGCCTACAATGAGCAGTTCTTC. It is translated as CASISGGGAYNEQFF.

The chain is built from TRBV7-2 and TRBJ1-2, with D unresolved. V was clipped by 1 base and J by 5 bases, with 17 bases between them. This CDR3 is built from 16 residues. Germline V gene lookup returns CDR1 SGHTA and CDR2 FQGNSA. The CDR3 DNA reads as TGTGCCAGCAGCTTAGGTACTCCAAGGGATTCATATGGCTACACCTTC. Amino acids: CASSLGTPRDSYGYTF.

CDR3 coding DNA: TGTGCCAGCTCACCACAGGGGGATGGCACTGAAGCTTTCTTT. Its protein is CASSPQGDGTEAFF. The rearrangement links TRBV18 to TRBJ1-1; tentatively, D is TRBD1 (6 bases). Trimming removed 1 base from V and 4 bases from J, with 10 bases in between. Germline CDR1 is KGHSH and CDR2 is LQKENI. The CDR3 has 14 amino acids.

In DNA form, the CDR3 reads TGTGCCAGCTCACCAATCGGAGGACCCGGGGAGCTGTTTTTT. Translation gives CASSPIGGPGELFF. The rearrangement joins TRBV18 to TRBJ2-2; tentatively, D is TRBD2 (5 bases). The V gene lost 2 bases and the J gene lost 6 bases, with 10 bases spanning the gap. This CDR3 region has 14 residues. Germline CDR1 is KGHSH and CDR2 is LQKENI.

The chain joins TRBV6-6 to TRBJ2-1; no clear D. The length of the CDR3 is 16 residues. V shed 6 bases and J shed 9 bases, with 24 bases lying between them. Germline V gives CDR1 MNHNY, CDR2 SVGAGI (reference sequence). The CDR3 sequence: CASSPPSQVDRPEQFF. The DNA of the CDR3 is TGTGCCAGCAGCCCTCCAAGTCAGGTGGACCGCCCTGAGCAGTTCTTC.

This clone was counted once. The V gene is TRBV5-1, the J gene TRBJ2-6; perhaps D is TRBD1 or TRBD2 (5 bases each). The CDR3 sequence is 17 residues long. Between the trimmed V and J ends, which lost 4 bases and 0 bases, there was a span of 14 bases. Looked up from germline, CDR1 is SGHRS and CDR2 is YFSETQ. The CDR3 is CASSTYGTSSGANVLTF. In DNA form, the CDR3 reads TGCGCCAGCAGCACTTACGGGACGTCCTCTGGGGCCAACGTCCTGACTTTC.

The rearrangement links TRBV27 to TRBJ2-6, with D perhaps TRBD2 (6 bases). The CDR3 has 16 residues. Deletions cut 4 bases from V and 7 bases from J, with 17 bases between. Germline V lookup: CDR1 MNHEY, CDR2 SMNVEV (reference sequence). CDR3 bases: TGTGCCAGCAGTTGGGACTTCCCGGGTGGCGCCAACGTCCTGACTTTC. This encodes CASSWDFPGGANVLTF.

The chain combines TRBV11-2 with TRBJ1-1; D gene ambiguous. The V gene's germline CDR1 is SGHAT and CDR2 FQNNGV. Trimming cost V 1 base and J 3 bases, with 12 bases left between them. The CDR3 spans 15 residues. CDR3 region: CASSLGSWADTEAFF. In DNA form, the CDR3 reads TGTGCCAGCAGCTTAGGCTCCTGGGCAGACACTGAAGCTTTCTTT.